The present entry profiles one T cell receptor (beta chain) with its context. Its antigen target is currently unknown. No quality values exist for individual bases; no much larger clone is one base distant. Preparation of the library involved the immunoSEQ multiplex PCR assay. For the multiplex PCR, a mixture combining 60 forward primers for TCR Vbeta segments and 13 reverse primers for TCR Jbeta segments was used. The CDR3 region of rearranged TCR beta genes was amplified from genomic DNA with a multiplex PCR assay. The Illumina HiSeq System was used to sequence the amplified TCR beta libraries as 87-base-pair reads. In the authors' own workflow: A later analysis counted tens of millions of unique TCR beta chains across the 666 repertoires, and some 12 million of these chains were shared by at least two donors. A nearest-neighbor algorithm error-corrected the raw reads and collapsed the reads into unique sequences, merging closely related sequences to remove PCR and sequencing errors. CDR3 sequences were aligned to IMGT reference sequences to assign V, D and J gene segments. Each retained sequence needed at least a six-nucleotide match to both a V gene segment and a J gene segment. Rearrangements were called productive when the CDR3 lacked stop codons and stayed in frame with V and J; all others were non-productive. Following IMGT convention, CDR3 was defined as the stretch from the second conserved V-encoded cysteine to the conserved J-encoded phenylalanine. The earlier analysis of about 530 of the donors excluded any sequence lacking an unambiguous match to a single V gene segment. An earlier analysis of 587 of the donors called V segments functional above 56.7% productive rearrangements and segregating when the between-donor standard deviation exceeded 5%. A statistical classification framework was built for diagnosing cytomegalovirus status from the catalog of TCR beta chain sequences. A later analysis assigned V and J genes by comparing TCR nucleotide sequences with IMGT/GENE-DB human TR gene sequences. Using the TCRdist pipeline, a later analysis assigned CDR3 sequences along with most-parsimonious VDJ recombination scenarios. In a later analysis, each TCR beta chain was defined by its CDR3 amino acid sequence together with its V-gene family, and reads without a unique V-gene family were excluded. As a way to deal with suspected cross-contamination and a sequencing artifact, a later analysis dropped roughly 600 nucleotide sequences that were highly shared and had low generation probability. For each public chain, a later analysis derived a clonal expansion index from normalized ranks of inferred template counts within each repertoire. Generation probabilities in a later analysis came from a VDJ recombination model fitted to out-of-frame rearrangements, and those results were checked against IGoR. In a later analysis, TCR-TCR, TCR-HLA and TCR-CMV co-occurrence was scored with hypergeometric tests, and a repertoire-size bias correction was applied to TCR pairs. In a later analysis, false discovery rates were estimated by permuting HLA or CMV assignments 20 times. In a later analysis, co-occurring TCRs were grouped using DBSCAN, and TCRdist sequence similarity was added for clustering within HLA-allele-positive subsets. Repertoires with fewer than 30,000 or more than 120,000 public chains, plus five repertoires with anomalous nucleotide sharing, were excluded from co-occurrence clustering. TCRdb carries this immuneACCESS record with in-frame sequences only. Its versions omit some clonotypes, under half of them owing to an unresolved V gene in the studies checked, with the rest unexplained. The V and J calls and clone size were taken over from that table, and D and trimming were inferred from the DNA. Here the sample has about 93,000 clones; roughly 77% occur a single time. The ten largest clonotypes hold about 6.8% of the sample.

These data belong to a study of cytomegalovirus exposure and HLA in healthy donors (dated by TCRdb to 2016 to 2017). Regarding the study in general: An earlier analysis of about 560 of the donors reported around 280 Gb of sequence data and 117 million unique TCR beta sequences obtained from approximately 180 million T cells. The study aimed to test whether cataloging public T cell receptors could reveal signatures of past pathogen exposure. Genome-wide SNP genotypes for about 65% of the roughly 700 donors were used in a later genetic analysis, which treated that subset as a discovery cohort. The genetic ancestry cluster associated with self-reported Caucasian donors included 65% to 90% of the roughly 400 genotyped donors. In the later analysis, no new phenotypic data were used to find candidate immune exposures; instead, reliance was placed on TCR beta sequences and their occurrence across donors. To study patterns of TCR occurrence, a later analysis re-analyzed previously published TCR beta repertoires from more than 550 donors and added high-resolution HLA genotyping. Both class I and class II loci were covered by HLA typing, at four-digit resolution. To predict cytomegalovirus infection status, the study combined high-throughput TCR immunosequencing, statistical association of individual TCRs with disease status, and machine learning. Because of strong linkage in the cohort, four to six DR-DQ haplotypes were treated as single units for association and clustering. An earlier analysis of fewer than 750 of the donors used high-throughput TCR beta sequencing to judge whether each TCR beta V gene segment behaved as functional or pseudogenic. In addition to the first cohort of 500 to 850 subjects, a separate validation cohort of 130 or so different subjects was used. The T cell repertoires of 666 subjects were profiled by immunosequencing and related to cytomegalovirus serostatus. On average, roughly 200,000 unique TCR beta nucleotide sequences were sequenced per donor among roughly 430 genotyped donors of the cohort, with 15% to 20% of those sequences being non-productive. Typing coverage differed by locus: A, B, C, DRB1 and DQB1 were typed in about 629-640 donors, DQA1 in 500 to 550, DPA1 in roughly 590, and DPB1 in just under 490. Every repertoire in the discovery cohort had been generated on one and the same sequencing platform. Donor age, sex, ethnicity and CMV serostatus were compiled together with the repertoire data. Around 320 gigabases of sequencing data and tens of millions of unique TCR sequences were included in an early release covering around 600 HLA-typed donors. What the work shows at the level of the full study, not this receptor alone: A few of the identified cytomegalovirus-associated TCR beta chains were confirmed in vitro to be specific for cytomegalovirus antigens. Because some donors lacked HLA typing at each locus, the association tests relied only on the typed subset. Compared with equally common non-associated chains, HLA-associated TCR beta chains in a later analysis were more clonally expanded and had lower generation probabilities. A further reported finding was that TCR beta sequences accurately predicted the HLA-A and HLA-B alleles for most subjects in the first cohort. Assigning TCR associations to individual alleles was difficult when HLA alleles, especially DR and DQ, strongly co-occurred. Immune exposure information for the cohort was limited to CMV serostatus. Specific HLA alleles were associated with 18,000 or so TCR beta sequences at a false discovery rate of 0.05 in a later analysis. Because the 87-base-pair reads could not distinguish some IMGT-functional V segments, including TRBV6-2 and TRBV6-3, those segments were excluded. An earlier analysis of approximately 570 of the donors showed that most TCR beta V segments appeared in productive rearrangements either about 87% or about 30% of the time, which broadly matched IMGT annotations. Sequencing depth was assumed to be roughly uniform across donors in the presence/absence analyses, though that assumption may not hold. Most TCR sequences were seen in very few donors, while some public TCRs were found in many individuals. Correlated functional status among segregating V segments might be attributable to linkage disequilibrium, but an unknown experimental factor could not be ruled out. According to a later analysis, TCR association rates differed among HLA loci, with DRB1 alleles showing the most associated TCRs and HLA-C alleles showing the fewest. A later analysis reported that several top co-occurrence clusters appeared linked to parvovirus B19, influenza, CMV and Epstein-Barr virus. The study gave a list of about 150 TCR beta chains associated with cytomegalovirus. In this cohort, only TCR beta chains were sequenced, and detectable features were limited by the absence of alpha or paired-chain data. In both the original and validation cohorts, the classifier was reported to diagnose cytomegalovirus status with high specificity and sensitivity. A cluster of highly shared sequence variants was judged likely to represent a technical artifact of the sequencing pipeline. According to a later genetic analysis, donors in an Asian-associated ancestry cluster had fewer N-insertions in productive TCRs than the approximately 690-donor mean. Because counts were too low, roughly 18 rarely observed V segments, including chromosome 9 orphons, were left out of the earlier analysis of approximately 500 of the donors. V-gene and J-gene trimming of TCR beta chains was associated with a missense DCLRE1C variant in a later genetic analysis, and the association was replicated in an independent cohort. The authors suggested that the approach could potentially be generalized to other disease states and immunological phenotypes. A later analysis found that most CMV-associated TCR beta chains appeared HLA-restricted, with HLA associations seemingly driven largely by CMV exposure.

The cohort consisted of some 730 healthy bone marrow donors. At the time of sampling, every cohort member was nominally healthy, though immune exposures that went unrecorded were likely present. The donor tested CMV seronegative and was one of the 352 seronegative cohort members. A peripheral blood sample was provided by each donor, and peripheral blood mononuclear cells were used for TCR beta sequencing. The Qiagen DNeasy Blood Extraction Kit was used to extract genomic DNA from the blood cell samples. The CDR3 measures 14 amino acids from cysteine to phenylalanine. Of all the DNA, just the CDR3 is kept, 42 bases in frame from base 1. The germline V gene (reference sequence) sets CDR1 to MNHEY and CDR2 to SMNVEV. Between the V and J ends, shortened by 7 bases and 3 bases respectively, the junction contains 12 bases.

The chain was built from TRBV27 and TRBJ2-2; perhaps TRBD2 is the D gene, with 6 bases matching. What was sequenced was PBMCs. This TCR derives from a man aged 30 to 45 in good health and CMV-seronegative. The bases are TGTGCCAGCAAAGGGACTTGGGACACCGGGGAGCTGTTTTTT. This translates into CASKGTWDTGELFF.